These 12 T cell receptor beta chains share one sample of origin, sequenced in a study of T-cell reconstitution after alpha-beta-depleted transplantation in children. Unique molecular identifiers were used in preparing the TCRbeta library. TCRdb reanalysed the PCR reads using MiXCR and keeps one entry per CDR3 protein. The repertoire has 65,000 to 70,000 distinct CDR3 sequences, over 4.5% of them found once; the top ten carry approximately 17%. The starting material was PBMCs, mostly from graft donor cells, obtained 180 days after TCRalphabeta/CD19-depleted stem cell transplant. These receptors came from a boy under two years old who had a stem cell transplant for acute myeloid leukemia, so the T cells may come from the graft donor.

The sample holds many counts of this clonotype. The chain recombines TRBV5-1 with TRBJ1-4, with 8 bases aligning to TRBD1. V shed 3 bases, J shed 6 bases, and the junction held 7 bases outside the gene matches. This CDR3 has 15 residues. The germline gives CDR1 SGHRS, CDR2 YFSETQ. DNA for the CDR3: TGCGCCAGCAGCTCCAACAGGGGGGATCATGAAAAACTGTTTTTT. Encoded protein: CASSSNRGDHEKLFF.

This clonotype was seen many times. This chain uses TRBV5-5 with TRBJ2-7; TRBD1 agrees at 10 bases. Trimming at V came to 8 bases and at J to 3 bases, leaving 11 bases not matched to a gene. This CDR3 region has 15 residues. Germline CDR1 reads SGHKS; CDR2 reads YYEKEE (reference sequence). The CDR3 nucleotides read TGTGCCAGTGATCCGGGACAGGGGCCCCACTACGAGCAGTACTTC. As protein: CASDPGQGPHYEQYF.

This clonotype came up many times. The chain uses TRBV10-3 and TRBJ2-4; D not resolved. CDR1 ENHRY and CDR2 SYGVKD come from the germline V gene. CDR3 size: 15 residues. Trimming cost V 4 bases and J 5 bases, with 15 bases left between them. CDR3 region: CAISVTGGRQNIQYF. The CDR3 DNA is TGTGCCATCAGTGTAACGGGTGGACGACAAAACATTCAGTACTTC.

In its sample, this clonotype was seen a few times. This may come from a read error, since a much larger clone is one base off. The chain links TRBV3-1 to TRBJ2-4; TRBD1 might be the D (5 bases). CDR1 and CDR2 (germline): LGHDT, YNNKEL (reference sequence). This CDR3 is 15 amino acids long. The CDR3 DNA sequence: TGTGCCACCAGCCAACTTCGCGACAGAAAAAACATTCAGTACTTC. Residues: CATSQLRDRKNIQYF.

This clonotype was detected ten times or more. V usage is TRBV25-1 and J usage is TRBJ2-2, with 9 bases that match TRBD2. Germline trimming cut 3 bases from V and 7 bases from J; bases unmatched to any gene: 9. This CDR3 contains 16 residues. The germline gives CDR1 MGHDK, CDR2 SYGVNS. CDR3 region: CASSDRPGLAFGELFF. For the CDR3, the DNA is TGTGCCAGCAGTGATAGACCGGGACTAGCATTCGGGGAGCTGTTTTTT.

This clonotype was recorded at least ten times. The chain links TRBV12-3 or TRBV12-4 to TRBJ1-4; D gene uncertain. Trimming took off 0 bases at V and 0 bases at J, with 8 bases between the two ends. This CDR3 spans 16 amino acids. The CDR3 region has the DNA TGTGCCAGCAGTTTAGCGACCCTAGCAACTAATGAAAAACTGTTTTTT. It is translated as CASSLATLATNEKLFF.

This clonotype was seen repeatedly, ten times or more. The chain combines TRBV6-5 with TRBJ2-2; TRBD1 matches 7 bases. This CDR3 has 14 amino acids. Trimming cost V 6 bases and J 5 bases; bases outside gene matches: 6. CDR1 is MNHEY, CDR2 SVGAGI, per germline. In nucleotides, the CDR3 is TGTGCCAGCAGCAGACAGGGTCAGACCGGGGAGCTGTTTTTT. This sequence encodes CASSRQGQTGELFF.

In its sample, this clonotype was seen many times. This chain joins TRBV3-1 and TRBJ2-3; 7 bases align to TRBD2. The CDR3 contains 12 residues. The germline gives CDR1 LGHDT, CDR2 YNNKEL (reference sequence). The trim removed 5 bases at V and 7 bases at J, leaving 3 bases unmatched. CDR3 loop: CASSWEGNTQYF. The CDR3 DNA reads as TGTGCCAGCAGCTGGGAGGGAAATACGCAGTATTTT.

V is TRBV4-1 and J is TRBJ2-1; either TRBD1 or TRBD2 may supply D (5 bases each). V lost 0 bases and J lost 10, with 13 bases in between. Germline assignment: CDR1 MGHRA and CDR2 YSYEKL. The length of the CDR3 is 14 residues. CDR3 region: CASSQDISGTEQFF. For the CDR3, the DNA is TGCGCCAGCAGCCAAGATATATCGGGGACCGAGCAGTTCTTC.

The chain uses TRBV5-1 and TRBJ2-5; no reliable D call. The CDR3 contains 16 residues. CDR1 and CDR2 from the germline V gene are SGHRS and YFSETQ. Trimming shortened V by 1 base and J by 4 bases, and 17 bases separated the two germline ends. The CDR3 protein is CASSLPTVPWGETQYF. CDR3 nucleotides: TGCGCCAGCAGCTTGCCCACGGTCCCATGGGGAGAGACCCAGTACTTC.

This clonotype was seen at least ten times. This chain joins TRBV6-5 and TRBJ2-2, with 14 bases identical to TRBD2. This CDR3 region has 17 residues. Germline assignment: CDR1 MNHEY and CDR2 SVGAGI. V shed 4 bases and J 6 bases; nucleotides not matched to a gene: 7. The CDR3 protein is CASSFTWTSGGPGELFF. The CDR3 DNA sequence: TGTGCCAGCAGTTTCACCTGGACTAGCGGGGGGCCCGGGGAGCTGTTTTTT.

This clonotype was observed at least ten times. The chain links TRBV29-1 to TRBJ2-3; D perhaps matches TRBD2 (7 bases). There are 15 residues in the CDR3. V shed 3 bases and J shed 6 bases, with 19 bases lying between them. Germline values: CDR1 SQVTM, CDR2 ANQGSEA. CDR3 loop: CSVDRGGTPGDTQYF. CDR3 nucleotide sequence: TGCAGCGTTGACCGCGGGGGCACCCCCGGGGATACGCAGTATTTT.